This T cell receptor beta chain was identified in a study of cytotoxic CD8 clonotypes in ibrutinib-treated CLL. The study, taken as a whole, reports: Clonality increased with ibrutinib response but returned toward baseline at progression. Private clonotypes, not public ones, expanded at ibrutinib response.

Trimming pared 4 bases from V and 3 bases from J, leaving 14 bases between. Germline values: CDR1 SGHNT, CDR2 YYREEE (reference sequence). The CDR3 runs to 14 residues. This clone has more than one count but fewer than ten. Antigen specificity is unknown. Sequencing used immunoSEQ multiplex PCR; TCRdb keeps in-frame clones, though not all of them. The sample has 250,000 to 350,000 clones; about 72% are singletons. The sequenced sample was PBMCs, obtained at disease progression, from a patient treated with ibrutinib. This TCR was recovered from a human donor with chronic lymphocytic leukemia. V usage is TRBV5-4 and J usage is TRBJ2-7; D is possibly TRBD1 or TRBD2 (5 bases each). The CDR3 region is CASSKPGTLYEQYF. CDR3 sequence (DNA): TGTGCCAGCAGCAAACCCGGGACCCTCTACGAGCAGTACTTC.